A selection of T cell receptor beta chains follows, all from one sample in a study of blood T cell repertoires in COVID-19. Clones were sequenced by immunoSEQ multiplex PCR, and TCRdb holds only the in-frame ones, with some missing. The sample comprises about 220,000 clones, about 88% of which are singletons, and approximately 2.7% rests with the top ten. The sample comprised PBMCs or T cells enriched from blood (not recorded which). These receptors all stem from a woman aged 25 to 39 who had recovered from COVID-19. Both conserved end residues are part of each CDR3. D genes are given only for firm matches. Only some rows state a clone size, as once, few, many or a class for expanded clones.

CDR3nt: TGTGCCAGCAGCAAAAAACAGGGGGCTAACTATGGCTACACCTTC
CDR3aa: CASSKKQGANYGYTF
abundance: .
len: 15
d_gene: TRBD1
j_gene: TRBJ1-2
v_gene: TRBV14

CDR3nt: TGTGCCAGCAGTTACACAGGGAATAATCAGCCCCAGCATTTT
CDR3aa: CASSYTGNNQPQHF
abundance: once
len: 14
d_gene: .
j_gene: TRBJ1-5
v_gene: TRBV6-2/TRBV6-3

CDR3nt: TGTGCCAGCAGCTCACGCGGGGAATATAGCAATCAGCCCCAGCATTTT
CDR3aa: CASSSRGEYSNQPQHF
abundance: .
len: 16
d_gene: .
j_gene: TRBJ1-5
v_gene: TRBV21-1

CDR3nt: TGTGCCAGCAGCCCCCAGGGCCAATTTGACAATCAGCCCCAGCATTTT
CDR3aa: CASSPQGQFDNQPQHF
abundance: .
len: 16
d_gene: .
j_gene: TRBJ1-5
v_gene: TRBV7-8

CDR3nt: TGCGCCAGCAGCGAAACAGTCTCTGGAAACACCATATATTTT
CDR3aa: CASSETVSGNTIYF
abundance: .
len: 14
d_gene: .
j_gene: TRBJ1-3
v_gene: TRBV5-1

CDR3nt: TGTGCCAGCAGCCTTGAGGGACAGGCGAACACCGGGGAGCTGTTTTTT
CDR3aa: CASSLEGQANTGELFF
abundance: .
len: 16
d_gene: TRBD1
j_gene: TRBJ2-2
v_gene: TRBV9

CDR3nt: TGTGCCAGCAGTCAGACGGACACTTATGGCTACACCTTC
CDR3aa: CASSQTDTYGYTF
abundance: .
len: 13
d_gene: .
j_gene: TRBJ1-2
v_gene: TRBV25-1

CDR3nt: TGTGCCAGCACTACAGGGATGTCTAATGAAAAACTGTTTTTT
CDR3aa: CASTTGMSNEKLFF
abundance: once
len: 14
d_gene: .
j_gene: TRBJ1-4
v_gene: TRBV5-4

CDR3nt: TGTGCCAGCAGCTTAGCCGAGCAGGACAACTACGAGCAGTACTTC
CDR3aa: CASSLAEQDNYEQYF
abundance: .
len: 15
d_gene: .
j_gene: TRBJ2-7
v_gene: TRBV11-1

CDR3nt: TGTGCCAGCAGCCCGGGACAGGCTCATGGCTACACCTTC
CDR3aa: CASSPGQAHGYTF
abundance: .
len: 13
d_gene: TRBD1
j_gene: TRBJ1-2
v_gene: TRBV5-5

CDR3nt: TGCGCCAGCAGCTTGGATTCGGGACAGGGATCTTTCTTT
CDR3aa: CASSLDSGQGSFF
abundance: .
len: 13
d_gene: TRBD1
j_gene: TRBJ1-1
v_gene: TRBV5-1

CDR3nt: TGTGCCAGCAGCTCGAAAATAGACAATGAGCAGTTCTTC
CDR3aa: CASSSKIDNEQFF
abundance: once
len: 13
d_gene: .
j_gene: TRBJ2-1
v_gene: TRBV7-3

CDR3nt: TGTGCCAGCACTCTGGGACAGGGGAACCACGAGCAGTACTTC
CDR3aa: CASTLGQGNHEQYF
abundance: .
len: 14
d_gene: TRBD1
j_gene: TRBJ2-7
v_gene: TRBV7-3

CDR3nt: TGTGCCAGCAGCCAAGAAAGGGGCAGCTATGGCTACACCTTC
CDR3aa: CASSQERGSYGYTF
abundance: .
len: 14
d_gene: .
j_gene: TRBJ1-2
v_gene: TRBV4-2

CDR3nt: TGTGCCAGCAGCCAAGATTGGAGTGGCTACACCTTC
CDR3aa: CASSQDWSGYTF
abundance: .
len: 12
d_gene: .
j_gene: TRBJ1-2
v_gene: TRBV3-1/TRBV3-2

CDR3nt: TGTGCCGTGGGGGAGGGCGTTGGCTACACCTTC
CDR3aa: CAVGEGVGYTF
abundance: .
len: 11
d_gene: .
j_gene: TRBJ1-2
v_gene: TRBV7-2

CDR3nt: TGTGCCAGCAGCCTTTGGACAGGGGGTTCTGAAGCTTTCTTT
CDR3aa: CASSLWTGGSEAFF
abundance: .
len: 14
d_gene: TRBD1
j_gene: TRBJ1-1
v_gene: TRBV13

CDR3nt: TGTGCCAGCAGCAACTTTACGAACACCGGGGAGCTGTTTTTT
CDR3aa: CASSNFTNTGELFF
abundance: .
len: 14
d_gene: .
j_gene: TRBJ2-2
v_gene: TRBV7-2

CDR3nt: TGTGCCAGCAGCTTAACAAGCGGGGGCTACAATGAGCAGTTCTTC
CDR3aa: CASSLTSGGYNEQFF
abundance: once
len: 15
d_gene: TRBD2
j_gene: TRBJ2-1
v_gene: TRBV7-3

CDR3nt: TGCGCCAGCACGCCGGGACAGACCTACAATGAGCAGTTCTTC
CDR3aa: CASTPGQTYNEQFF
abundance: .
len: 14
d_gene: TRBD1
j_gene: TRBJ2-1
v_gene: TRBV5-1

CDR3nt: TGTGCCAGTAGCCCCACAGGGCCGAATCAGCCCCAGCATTTT
CDR3aa: CASSPTGPNQPQHF
abundance: .
len: 14
d_gene: .
j_gene: TRBJ1-5
v_gene: TRBV19

CDR3nt: TGTGCCAGCAGCTGGACAGGGGGACCCTATGGCTACACCTTC
CDR3aa: CASSWTGGPYGYTF
abundance: .
len: 14
d_gene: TRBD1
j_gene: TRBJ1-2
v_gene: TRBV5-6

CDR3nt: TGTGCCAGCAGCCCGCATGGGGAGAGGACAGATACGCAGTATTTT
CDR3aa: CASSPHGERTDTQYF
abundance: .
len: 15
d_gene: .
j_gene: TRBJ2-3
v_gene: TRBV7-3

CDR3nt: TGTGCCAGCAGCTACGGACAGCCTAACGAGCAGTACTTC
CDR3aa: CASSYGQPNEQYF
abundance: .
len: 13
d_gene: .
j_gene: TRBJ2-7
v_gene: TRBV5-6

CDR3nt: TGCAGCGGGTCTCCGGGACAGGGTGTCCAAGAGACCCAGTACTTC
CDR3aa: CSGSPGQGVQETQYF
abundance: .
len: 15
d_gene: TRBD1
j_gene: TRBJ2-5
v_gene: TRBV29-1

CDR3nt: TGTGCCACAAGGACAGGGACGGAGGGAGAGACCCAGTACTTC
CDR3aa: CATRTGTEGETQYF
abundance: .
len: 14
d_gene: TRBD1
j_gene: TRBJ2-5
v_gene: TRBV19

CDR3nt: TGTGCCAGCTCACCGGTGGCGGGGGCTGGAGAGACCCAGTACTTC
CDR3aa: CASSPVAGAGETQYF
abundance: .
len: 15
d_gene: .
j_gene: TRBJ2-5
v_gene: TRBV18

CDR3nt: TGCGCCAGCTCTTTTGTCGGGGTTTTAGATACGCAGTATTTT
CDR3aa: CASSFVGVLDTQYF
abundance: once
len: 14
d_gene: .
j_gene: TRBJ2-3
v_gene: TRBV5-1

CDR3nt: TGTGCCTGGAGTGAGAAGACTGACCCTCGCTCCACTGAAGCTTTCTTT
CDR3aa: CAWSEKTDPRSTEAFF
abundance: .
len: 16
d_gene: .
j_gene: TRBJ1-1
v_gene: TRBV30

CDR3nt: TGTGCCAGCAGTGGCGCGCCTGGGACAGGAGGGGATTCACCCCTCCACTTT
CDR3aa: CASSGAPGTGGDSPLHF
abundance: .
len: 17
d_gene: TRBD1
j_gene: TRBJ1-6
v_gene: TRBV6-1

CDR3nt: TGTGCCAGCAGCCAAGGGACAGGGATTAGGAATGAGCAGTTCTTC
CDR3aa: CASSQGTGIRNEQFF
abundance: .
len: 15
d_gene: TRBD1
j_gene: TRBJ2-1
v_gene: TRBV14

CDR3nt: TGTGCCAGCAGTTTACATCAACTAGTATGGATGGAGACCCAGTACTTC
CDR3aa: CASSLHQLVWMETQYF
abundance: once
len: 16
d_gene: .
j_gene: TRBJ2-5
v_gene: TRBV7-6

CDR3nt: TGTGCCATCAGTGGGACAGGCGCCTACGAGCAGTACTTC
CDR3aa: CAISGTGAYEQYF
abundance: .
len: 13
d_gene: TRBD1
j_gene: TRBJ2-7
v_gene: TRBV10-3

CDR3nt: TGTGCCAGCAGTTTATCAACGACAGGGAATGAGCAGTTCTTC
CDR3aa: CASSLSTTGNEQFF
abundance: .
len: 14
d_gene: TRBD1
j_gene: TRBJ2-1
v_gene: TRBV27

CDR3nt: TGTGCCAGCAGCATACAGGGAGGGAGGACTGAAGCTTTCTTT
CDR3aa: CASSIQGGRTEAFF
abundance: .
len: 14
d_gene: .
j_gene: TRBJ1-1
v_gene: TRBV7-3

CDR3nt: TGTGCCAGCAGCTTCACAGGTATTAACTATGGCTACACCTTC
CDR3aa: CASSFTGINYGYTF
abundance: .
len: 14
d_gene: .
j_gene: TRBJ1-2
v_gene: TRBV13

CDR3nt: TGTGCCAGCAGTACTCTTGCAACTAATGAAAAACTGTTTTTT
CDR3aa: CASSTLATNEKLFF
abundance: few
len: 14
d_gene: .
j_gene: TRBJ1-4
v_gene: TRBV6-2/TRBV6-3

CDR3nt: TGCGCCAGCAGCCAAGATCGGGGGGGCCCGGATGAAAAACTGTTTTTT
CDR3aa: CASSQDRGGPDEKLFF
abundance: once
len: 16
d_gene: .
j_gene: TRBJ1-4
v_gene: TRBV4-3

CDR3nt: TGCAGTGCTAGTAACGGGGGGGCCATCATCAATGAGCAGTTCTTC
CDR3aa: CSASNGGAIINEQFF
abundance: .
len: 15
d_gene: TRBD2
j_gene: TRBJ2-1
v_gene: TRBV20-1

CDR3nt: TGTGCCAGCAGTTCCGGGACAGGGCTCGAGCAGTACTTC
CDR3aa: CASSSGTGLEQYF
abundance: .
len: 13
d_gene: TRBD1
j_gene: TRBJ2-7
v_gene: TRBV14